These 26 T cell receptor beta chains share one sample of origin, sequenced in a study of patients and donors after allogeneic stem cell transplantation. From the RT-PCR reads, TCRdb called clonotypes with MiXCR, one entry per CDR3 protein. Of some 880,000 distinct CDR3 sequences in the sample, 15% to 20% were seen once. The specimen sequenced was blood, either unsorted or a sorted T cell fraction (not recorded which). Receptors originate from a human donor who was either an allogeneic HSCT recipient or a stem cell or donor lymphocyte infusion donor (not recorded which). It is not recorded whose cells these are; they may come from a transplant donor.

The sample holds a few counts of this clonotype. Written as DNA, the CDR3 is TGTGCCACCAGCAGAGATCCTTCTGGGCAGGGGAAACACAACCCCAATGAAAAACTGTTTTTT. This gives the protein CATSRDPSGQGKHNPNEKLFF. The chain links TRBV15 to TRBJ1-4; a possible D gene is TRBD1 (6 bases). Germline V gene sequence: CDR1 LNHNV, CDR2 YYDKDF (reference sequence). The CDR3 loop spans 21 amino acids. The V gene lost 0 bases and the J gene lost 5 bases, with 28 bases spanning the gap.

This clonotype was counted a few times. The rearrangement joins TRBV4-2 to TRBJ1-5, with D uncertain. The CDR3 has 13 amino acids. V shed 4 bases and J shed 8 bases, with 12 bases lying between them. CDR1 and CDR2 (germline): LGHNA, YNFKEQ. CDR3 loop: CASSPTINEPQHF. The CDR3 region has the DNA TGTGCCAGCAGCCCTACTATTAATGAGCCCCAGCATTTT.

CDR3 sequence reads: CASSRERGGNYGYTF. The CDR3 region has the DNA TGTGCCAGCAGCCGGGAGAGGGGGGGCAACTATGGCTACACCTTC. The chain employs TRBV4-2 and TRBJ1-2; D is possibly TRBD1 (6 bases). V was shortened by 4 bases and J by 2 bases, with 14 bases between the two germline ends. The CDR3 runs 15 residues. Germline-derived CDR1 and CDR2 are LGHNA and YNFKEQ.

V gene TRBV7-9 combines with J gene TRBJ1-4; D is unclear. Per the germline V gene, CDR1 is SEHNR and CDR2 is FQNEAQ (reference sequence). Trimming removed 3 bases at V and 1 base at J, with 6 bases between. The CDR3 loop spans 14 amino acids. CDR3 loop: CASSFLLTNEKLFF. CDR3 in DNA: TGTGCCAGCAGCTTCTTACTAACTAATGAAAAACTGTTTTTT.

As to this clonotype: With a much larger clone just one base away, this may be a read error. The chain couples TRBV5-1 to TRBJ2-1, with D maybe TRBD2 (6 bases). V was shortened by 0 bases and J by 4 bases, with 11 bases between the two germline ends. CDR3 length equals 15 residues. Germline CDR1 reads SGHRS; CDR2 reads YFSETQ. CDR3 sequence reads: CASSLVASEYNEQFF. The DNA for the CDR3 is TGCGCCAGCAGCTTGGTGGCTAGCGAGTACAATGAGCAGTTCTTC.

This rearrangement joins TRBV12-3 or TRBV12-4 to TRBJ2-7; no clear D. The CDR3 runs 12 residues. V was trimmed by 7 bases and J by 2 bases, leaving 9 bases between them. CDR3: CASNQDTYEQYF. The DNA for the CDR3 is TGTGCCAGCAATCAAGACACCTACGAGCAGTACTTC.

This clonotype was seen a few times. The chain uses TRBV24-1 and TRBJ2-1; 12 bases line up with TRBD2. CDR1 and CDR2 (germline): KGHDR, SFDVKD. V lost 4 bases and J lost 6; bases outside the gene matches: 3. This CDR3 has 15 amino acids. The CDR3 is CATSDRTSGANEQFF. DNA for the CDR3: TGTGCCACCAGTGACAGGACTAGCGGGGCCAATGAGCAGTTCTTC.

The chain is built from TRBV7-9 and TRBJ2-5; TRBD1 or TRBD2 may be the D gene (5 bases each). V dropped 2 bases and J dropped 10 bases, with 14 bases sitting between them. Germline V lookup: CDR1 SEHNR, CDR2 FQNEAQ (reference sequence). The length of the CDR3 is 13 residues. The CDR3 sequence: CASSLRDGPVQYF. In nucleotides, the CDR3 is TGTGCCAGCAGCTTAAGGGACGGCCCCGTCCAGTACTTC. The full variable domain, rest sourced from reference TRBV7-9 and TRBJ2-5, is DTGVSQNPRHKITKRGQNVTFRCDPISEHNRLYWYRQTLGQGPEFLTYFQNEAQLEKSRLLSDRFSAERPKGSFSTLEIQRTEQGDSAMYLCASSLRDGPVQYFGPGTRLLVL.

This clonotype was observed a handful of times. This chain links TRBV18 with TRBJ1-1, with D hard to call. Between the trimmed V and J ends, which lost 2 bases and 0 bases, there was a span of 10 bases. This CDR3 comprises 15 residues. CDR1 and CDR2 (germline): KGHSH, LQKENI. The CDR3 sequence is CASSPKGSLNTEAFF. Here the CDR3 DNA reads TGTGCCAGCTCACCAAAGGGTTCGCTGAACACTGAAGCTTTCTTT. The complete variable domain, with remaining parts taken from reference TRBV18 and TRBJ1-1, reads NAGVMQNPRHLVRRRGQEARLRCSPMKGHSHVYWYRQLPEEGLKFMVYLQKENIIDESGMPKERFSAEFPKEGPSILRIQQVVRGDSAAYFCASSPKGSLNTEAFFGQGTRLTVV.

This clonotype was seen a handful of times. The rearrangement links TRBV20-1 to TRBJ1-5; no firm D call. Per the germline V gene, CDR1 is DFQATT and CDR2 is SNEGSKA (reference sequence). V was shortened by 6 bases and J by 4 bases, with 13 bases between the two germline ends. The CDR3 contains 13 residues. CDR3 nucleotides: TGCAGTGCAAAGGAGGCTGGGAATCAGCCCCAGCATTTT. Protein: CSAKEAGNQPQHF.

This chain links TRBV20-1 with TRBJ1-2; D remains ambiguous. V was trimmed by 0 bases and J by 3 bases, leaving 14 bases between them. CDR3 length: 15 amino acids. Germline-derived CDR1 and CDR2 are DFQATT and SNEGSKA (reference sequence). CDR3 residues: CSARDPRTGDYGYTF. The CDR3 nucleotides read TGCAGTGCTAGAGACCCCCGGACGGGCGACTATGGCTACACCTTC.

The rearrangement links TRBV7-8 to TRBJ2-6; D gene unclear. CDR3 size: 18 residues. Per the germline V gene, CDR1 is SGHVS and CDR2 is FQNEAQ. V lost 1 base to trimming and J lost 0 bases, with 13 bases between them. In nucleotides, the CDR3 is TGTGCCAGCAGCTTAGGCGCCTGGATAGCCTCTGGGGCCAACGTCCTGACTTTC. Amino acid sequence: CASSLGAWIASGANVLTF.

The DNA of the CDR3 is TGCAGTGCTAGAGAGGACGGACTAGCGGGTCCCTACGAGCAGTACTTC. This sequence encodes CSAREDGLAGPYEQYF. The gene calls are TRBV20-1 and TRBJ2-7, with 11 bases lining up with TRBD2. CDR1 is DFQATT and CDR2 is SNEGSKA in the germline V gene (reference sequence). CDR3 size: 16 residues. V shed 0 bases and J 2 bases; nucleotides not matched to a gene: 6.

There are a few counts of this clonotype. The chain uses TRBV12-3 or TRBV12-4 and TRBJ2-1; tentative D call: TRBD2 (5 bases). The CDR3 consists of 15 residues. V was pared by 6 bases and J by 0 bases, with 12 bases between. The CDR3 is CASRHYSGSYNEQFF. CDR3 in DNA: TGTGCCAGCAGACACTACAGCGGCTCCTACAATGAGCAGTTCTTC.

This clonotype was found a few times. V gene TRBV5-4 combines with J gene TRBJ1-2; weak D call: TRBD1 (6 bases). The CDR3 has 15 amino acids. Germline lookup yields CDR1 SGHNT and CDR2 YYREEE (reference sequence). V gave up 4 bases and J gave up 3 bases, with 16 bases separating them. The CDR3 sequence: CASSPGGRFDYGYTF. CDR3 in DNA: TGTGCCAGCAGCCCCGGGGGGCGGTTCGACTATGGCTACACCTTC.

There are a few counts of this clonotype. The V and J genes are TRBV29-1 and TRBJ2-1; possible D gene TRBD1, 5 bases. Germline V gene data show CDR1 as SQVTM and CDR2 as ANQGSEA. The V and J ends lost 5 bases and 8 bases respectively, with 10 bases between them. The CDR3 covers 11 residues. The CDR3 reads CSVSQGYEQFF. In DNA form, the CDR3 reads TGCAGCGTTAGTCAGGGTTATGAGCAGTTCTTC.

This chain links TRBV6-5 with TRBJ1-5, with D maybe TRBD1 (5 bases). V was pared by 0 bases and J by 2 bases, with 11 bases between. The CDR3 covers 16 residues. CDR1 and CDR2 (germline): MNHEY, SVGAGI. The DNA for the CDR3 is TGTGCCAGCAGTTACTCGAGACAGTCGGGCAATCAGCCCCAGCATTTT. Protein: CASSYSRQSGNQPQHF.

This clonotype was observed at least ten times. A junction boundary mismatches the germline segment, possibly from a read error. The chain has TRBV5-1 and TRBJ1-1, with unresolved D. Germline loops: CDR1 SGHRS, CDR2 YFSETQ. The CDR3 has 14 amino acids. The CDR3 spells CASSPGPMNTEAFF. CDR3 in DNA: TGTGCCAGCAGTCCGGGCCCTATGAACACTGAAGCTTTCTTT.

The chain couples TRBV5-1 to TRBJ2-7, with 9 bases fitting TRBD2. The length of the CDR3 is 15 residues. The trim removed 5 bases at V and 4 bases at J, leaving 10 bases unmatched. CDR1 and CDR2 from the germline V gene are SGHRS and YFSETQ. As DNA, the CDR3 is TGCGCCAGCAGGCCCGCGGCTAGCGGGAAATACGAGCAGTACTTC. It yields the protein CASRPAASGKYEQYF.

The chain couples TRBV20-1 to TRBJ2-7; 8 bases map to TRBD2. Germline CDR1 and CDR2: DFQATT and SNEGSKA (reference sequence). With 3 bases clipped from V and 4 bases from J, the junction kept 8 bases outside the gene matches. The CDR3 loop spans 14 amino acids. Here the CDR3 reads CSASLAGILYEQYF. CDR3 DNA sequence: TGCAGTGCTAGTTTAGCGGGGATCCTTTACGAGCAGTACTTC.

The CDR3 coding sequence is TGTGCCAGCAATATTGAGACAGTCAATTCACCCCTCCACTTT. It yields the protein CASNIETVNSPLHF. The chain links TRBV2 to TRBJ1-6, with a tentative D call TRBD1 (5 bases). CDR3 length equals 14 residues. Deletions cut 7 bases from V and 7 bases from J, with 14 bases between. The V gene's germline CDR1 is SNHLY and CDR2 FYNNEI.

This clonotype was picked up many times. This sequence joins TRBV12-3 or TRBV12-4 and TRBJ1-5; no definite D call. The CDR3 has 13 amino acids. The germline V and J ends were trimmed by 4 bases and 5 bases, with 9 bases remaining between them. In nucleotides, the CDR3 is TGTGCCAGCAGTTCCGACACATATCAGCCCCAGCATTTT. It translates to CASSSDTYQPQHF.

This clonotype was seen repeatedly, ten times or more. This chain connects TRBV12-3 or TRBV12-4 to TRBJ2-7, with a weak D call TRBD1 (6 bases). V was clipped by 8 bases and J by 4 bases, with 18 bases between them. This CDR3 is built from 14 residues. The CDR3: CASGPGTKAYEQYF. DNA for the CDR3: TGTGCCAGCGGTCCCGGGACAAAAGCATACGAGCAGTACTTC.

The chain uses TRBV7-6 and TRBJ2-1; TRBD2 agrees at 14 bases. The CDR3 sequence is 17 residues long. Germline loops: CDR1 SGHVS, CDR2 FNYEAQ. After removal of 1 base from V and 5 bases from J, the junction contained 4 bases not matched to a gene. The CDR3 reads CASSLEGLAGGHNEQFF. The DNA of the CDR3 is TGTGCCAGCAGCTTAGAAGGACTAGCGGGAGGACACAATGAGCAGTTCTTC.

This clonotype showed up many times. V usage is TRBV3-1 and J usage is TRBJ1-1; a possible D gene is TRBD1 (6 bases). V shed 5 bases and J shed 7 bases, with 11 bases lying between them. CDR1 and CDR2 from the germline V gene are LGHDT and YNNKEL (reference sequence). This CDR3 spans 12 amino acids. The CDR3 loop reads CASSEQGLEAFF. The CDR3 DNA is TGTGCCAGCAGCGAACAGGGTCTTGAAGCTTTCTTT. Supplemented by reference TRBV3-1 and TRBJ1-1, the full variable domain reads DTAVSQTPKYLVTQMGNDKSIKCEQNLGHDTMYWYKQDSKKFLKIMFSYNNKELIINETVPNRFSPKSPDKAHLNLHINSLELGDSAVYFCASSEQGLEAFFGQGTRLTVV.

The table lists this clonotype with many counts. The gene calls are TRBV5-1 and TRBJ1-2; D gene ambiguous. The CDR3 is made up of 13 amino acids. Trimming stripped 2 bases from V and 2 bases from J, with 7 bases between. Germline assignment: CDR1 SGHRS and CDR2 YFSETQ. The DNA of the CDR3 is TGCGCCAGCAGCTTCCAAACGAACTATGGCTACACCTTC. As protein: CASSFQTNYGYTF.